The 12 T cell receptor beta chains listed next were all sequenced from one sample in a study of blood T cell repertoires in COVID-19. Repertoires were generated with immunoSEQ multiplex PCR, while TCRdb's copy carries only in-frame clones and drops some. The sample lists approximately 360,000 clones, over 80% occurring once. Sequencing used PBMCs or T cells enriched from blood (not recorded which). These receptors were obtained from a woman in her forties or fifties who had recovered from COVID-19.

The CDR3 loop reads CASSPLAGTYNEQFF. The CDR3 DNA sequence: TGCGCCAGCAGCCCCCTTGCGGGGACCTACAATGAGCAGTTCTTC. The chain is built from TRBV4-1 and TRBJ2-1; the D gene is possibly TRBD2 (6 bases). Germline V gene data show CDR1 as MGHRA and CDR2 as YSYEKL. This CDR3 is built from 15 residues. Deletions cut 4 bases from V and 2 bases from J, with 12 bases between.

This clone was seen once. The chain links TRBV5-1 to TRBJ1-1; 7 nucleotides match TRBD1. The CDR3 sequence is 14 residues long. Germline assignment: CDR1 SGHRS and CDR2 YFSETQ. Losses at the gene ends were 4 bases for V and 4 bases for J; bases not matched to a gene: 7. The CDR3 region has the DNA TGCGCCAGCAGCCCACAGACAGGGACCACTGAAGCTTTCTTT. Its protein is CASSPQTGTTEAFF.

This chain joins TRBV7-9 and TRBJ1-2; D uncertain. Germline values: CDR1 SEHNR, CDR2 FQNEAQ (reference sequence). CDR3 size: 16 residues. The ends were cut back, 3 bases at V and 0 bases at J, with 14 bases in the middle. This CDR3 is CASSFLMSVTNYGYTF. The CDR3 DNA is TGTGCCAGCAGCTTTTTAATGTCAGTAACTAACTATGGCTACACCTTC.

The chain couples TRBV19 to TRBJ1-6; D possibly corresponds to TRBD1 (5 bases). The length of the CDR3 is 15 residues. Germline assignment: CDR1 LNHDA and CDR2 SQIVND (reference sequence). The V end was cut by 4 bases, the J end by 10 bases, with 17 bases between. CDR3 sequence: CASSKTVRGVSPLHF. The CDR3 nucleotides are TGTGCCAGTAGTAAGACAGTAAGAGGCGTGTCACCCCTCCACTTT.

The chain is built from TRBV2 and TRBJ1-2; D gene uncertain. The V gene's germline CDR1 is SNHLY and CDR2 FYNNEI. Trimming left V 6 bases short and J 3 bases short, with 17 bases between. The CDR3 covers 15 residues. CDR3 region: CASSALIAGDYGYTF. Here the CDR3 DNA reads TGTGCCAGCAGCGCGCTTATCGCAGGCGACTATGGCTACACCTTC.

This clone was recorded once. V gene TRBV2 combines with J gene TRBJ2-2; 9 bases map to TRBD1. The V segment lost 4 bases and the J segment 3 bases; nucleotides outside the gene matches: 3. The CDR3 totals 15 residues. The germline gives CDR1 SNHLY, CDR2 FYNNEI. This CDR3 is CASSGWTGDTGELFF. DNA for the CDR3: TGTGCCAGCAGTGGATGGACAGGGGACACCGGGGAGCTGTTTTTT.

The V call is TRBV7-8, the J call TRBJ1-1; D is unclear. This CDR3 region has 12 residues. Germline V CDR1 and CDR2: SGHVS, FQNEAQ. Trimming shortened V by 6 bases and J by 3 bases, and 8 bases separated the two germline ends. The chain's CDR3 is CASSSLYTEAFF. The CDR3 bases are TGTGCCAGCAGTTCCCTCTACACTGAAGCTTTCTTT.

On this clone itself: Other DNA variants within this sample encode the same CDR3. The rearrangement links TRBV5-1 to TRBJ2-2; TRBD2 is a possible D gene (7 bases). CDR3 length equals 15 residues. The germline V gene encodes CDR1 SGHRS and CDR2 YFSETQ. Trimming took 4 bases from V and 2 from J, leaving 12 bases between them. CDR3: CASSARGANTGELFF. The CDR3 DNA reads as TGCGCCAGCAGCGCTCGGGGGGCCAACACCGGGGAGCTGTTTTTT.

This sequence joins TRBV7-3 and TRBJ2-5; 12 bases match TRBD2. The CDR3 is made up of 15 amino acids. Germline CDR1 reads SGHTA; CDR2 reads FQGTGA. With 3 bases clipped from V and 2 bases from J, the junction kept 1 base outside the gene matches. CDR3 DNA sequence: TGTGCCAGCAGCTTGACTAGCGGGAGTCAAGAGACCCAGTACTTC. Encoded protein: CASSLTSGSQETQYF.

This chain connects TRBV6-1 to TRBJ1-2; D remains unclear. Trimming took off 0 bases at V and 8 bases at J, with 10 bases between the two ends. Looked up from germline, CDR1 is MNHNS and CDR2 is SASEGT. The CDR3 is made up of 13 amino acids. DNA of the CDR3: TGTGCCAGCAGTGAAGCGCTAAGCACCGGCTACACCTTC. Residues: CASSEALSTGYTF.

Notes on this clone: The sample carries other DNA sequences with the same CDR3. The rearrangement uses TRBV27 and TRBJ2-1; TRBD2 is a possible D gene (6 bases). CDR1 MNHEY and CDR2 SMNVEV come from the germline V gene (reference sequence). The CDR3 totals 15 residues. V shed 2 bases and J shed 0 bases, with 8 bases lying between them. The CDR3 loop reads CASSLAGSSYNEQFF. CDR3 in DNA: TGTGCCAGCAGTTTAGCGGGAAGCTCCTACAATGAGCAGTTCTTC.

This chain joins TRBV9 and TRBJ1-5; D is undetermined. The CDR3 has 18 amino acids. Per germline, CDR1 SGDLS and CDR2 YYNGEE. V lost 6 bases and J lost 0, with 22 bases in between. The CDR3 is CASTEVEQIIYSNQPQHF. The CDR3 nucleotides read TGTGCCAGCACCGAGGTGGAACAAATAATTTATAGCAATCAGCCCCAGCATTTT. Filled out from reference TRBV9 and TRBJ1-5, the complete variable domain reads DSGVTQTPKHLITATGQRVTLRCSPRSGDLSVYWYQQSLDQGLQFLIQYYNGEERAKGNILERFSAQQFPDLHSELNLSSLELGDSALYFCASTEVEQIIYSNQPQHFGDGTRLSIL.